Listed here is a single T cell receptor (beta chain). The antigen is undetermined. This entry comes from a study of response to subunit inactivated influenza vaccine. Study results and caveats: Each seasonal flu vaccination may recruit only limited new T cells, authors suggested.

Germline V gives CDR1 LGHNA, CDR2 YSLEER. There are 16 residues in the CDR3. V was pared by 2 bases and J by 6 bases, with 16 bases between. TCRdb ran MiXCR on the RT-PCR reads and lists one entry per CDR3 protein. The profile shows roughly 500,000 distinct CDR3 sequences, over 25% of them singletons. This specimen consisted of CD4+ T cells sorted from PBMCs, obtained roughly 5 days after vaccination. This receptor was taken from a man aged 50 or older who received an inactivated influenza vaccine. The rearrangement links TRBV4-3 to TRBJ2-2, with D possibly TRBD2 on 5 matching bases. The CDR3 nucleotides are TGCGCCAGCAGCCAACCTTCCGGGAACTCTCCCGGGGAGCTGTTTTTT. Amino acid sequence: CASSQPSGNSPGELFF.